Listed below are T cell receptor beta chains from one sample, sequenced in a study of T cell repertoires in cytomegalovirus infection. TCRdb independently ran MiXCR on the reads; one entry per CDR3 protein. The sample lists about 130,000 distinct CDR3 sequences, more than 7% occurring once. Sequenced sample: PBMCs. These receptor sequences come from a human donor in good health (CMV status not recorded). Some clones in this sample may be carry-over from other donors' samples. Both conserved end residues are part of each CDR3. The order of the fields is V gene, D gene, J gene, clone size, CDR3 DNA, CDR3 protein. A D gene is named only where the DNA matches it firmly. The size field is filled for only some rows; it gives once, few, many or a size class.

V: TRBV7-2; D: TRBD2; J: TRBJ2-3; size: many; DNA: TGTGCCAGCAGCCAGACTAGCGGAGGCACAGATACGCAGTATTTT; CDR3: CASSQTSGGTDTQYF
V: TRBV7-2; D: .; J: TRBJ2-7; size: many; DNA: TGTGCCAGCACCGTAATAGCGACGGGGTCCGTTTACGTAGGGTACTTC; CDR3: CASTVIATGSVYVGYF
V: TRBV20-1; D: .; J: TRBJ1-3; size: few; DNA: TGCAGTGCTGGCCCCGGTGGAATCTATTTT; CDR3: CSAGPGGIYF
V: TRBV29-1; D: .; J: TRBJ2-5; size: many; DNA: TGCAGCGTTTTGAGTAGACCGATTGAAGAGACCCAGTACTTC; CDR3: CSVLSRPIEETQYF
V: TRBV28; D: TRBD1; J: TRBJ2-7; size: many; DNA: TGTGCCAGCAGTTTATGGACAGGGGTTCAGGGCGAGCAGTACTTC; CDR3: CASSLWTGVQGEQYF
V: TRBV11-2; D: .; J: TRBJ2-7; size: many; DNA: TGTGCCAGCAGCCCGTCTTGGGGACCCTACGAGCAGTACTTC; CDR3: CASSPSWGPYEQYF
V: TRBV7-2; D: TRBD1; J: TRBJ2-3; size: many; DNA: TGTGCCAGCAGCTCGGACAGGGGAGGCACAGATACGCAGTATTTT; CDR3: CASSSDRGGTDTQYF
V: TRBV6-1; D: .; J: TRBJ1-2; size: many; DNA: TGTGCCAGCAGTGAAGCAGGGCGGAGCTATGGCTACACCTTC; CDR3: CASSEAGRSYGYTF
V: TRBV28; D: .; J: TRBJ1-4; size: many; DNA: TGTGCCAGCAGGGGCGGGGAAAAACTGTTTTTT; CDR3: CASRGGEKLFF
V: TRBV7-2; D: .; J: TRBJ1-4; size: many; DNA: TGTGCCAGCAGCTTAGCTAATGAAAAACTGTTTTTT; CDR3: CASSLANEKLFF
V: TRBV27; D: TRBD2; J: TRBJ2-1; size: few; DNA: TGTGCCAGCAGCCGCTGGACTAGCGGGAACTACAATGAGCAGTTCTTC; CDR3: CASSRWTSGNYNEQFF
V: TRBV25-1; D: .; J: TRBJ2-7; size: many; DNA: TGTGCCAGCAGTGAAGACCCTGTGCGGGGCGAGCAGTACTTC; CDR3: CASSEDPVRGEQYF
V: TRBV20-1; D: .; J: TRBJ1-6; size: few; DNA: TGCAGTGCTAACCCCAAGACAAAGGGAAGTTCCCTCTCGAGTTCACCCCTCCACTTT; CDR3: CSANPKTKGSSLSSSPLHF
V: TRBV7-6; D: .; J: TRBJ2-3; size: .; DNA: TGTGCCAGCAACCAACCCGGGGGCCCCGATACGCAGTATTTT; CDR3: CASNQPGGPDTQYF
V: TRBV6-4; D: .; J: TRBJ2-5; size: many; DNA: TGTGCCAGCAGCTACTGGACAGACCAAGAGACCCAGTACTTC; CDR3: CASSYWTDQETQYF
V: TRBV2; D: .; J: TRBJ1-4; size: many; DNA: TGTGCCAGCAGTGAAGCTGTGGGGGGGCTTGCAACTAATGAAAAACTGTTTTTT; CDR3: CASSEAVGGLATNEKLFF
V: TRBV12-3/TRBV12-4; D: TRBD1; J: TRBJ2-7; size: many; DNA: TGTGCCAGCAGTGCCGGACAGGGGCCAGCCTACGAGCAGTACTTC; CDR3: CASSAGQGPAYEQYF
V: TRBV4-2; D: TRBD1; J: TRBJ1-2; size: many; DNA: TGTGCCAGCAGCCAAGGAACAGGGGGCGTATCTAATGGCTACACCTTC; CDR3: CASSQGTGGVSNGYTF
V: TRBV19; D: .; J: TRBJ1-5; size: once; DNA: TGTGCCAGTAGTAGCAGTTCCTTCAATCAGCCCCAGCATTTT; CDR3: CASSSSSFNQPQHF
V: TRBV20-1; D: TRBD1; J: TRBJ1-2; size: .; DNA: TGCAGTGCTGCGAGGACAGGGCTCGTCTACACCTTC; CDR3: CSAARTGLVYTF
V: TRBV7-8; D: .; J: TRBJ2-1; size: many; DNA: TGTGCCAGCAGTCCTCGAGGCAGGAGCTCCTACAATGAGCAGTTCTTC; CDR3: CASSPRGRSSYNEQFF
V: TRBV29-1; D: .; J: TRBJ2-5; size: few; DNA: TGCAGCGTTGGAGGTTGGGGAGGAGAGACCCAGTACTTC; CDR3: CSVGGWGGETQYF
V: TRBV20-1; D: .; J: TRBJ1-5; size: many; DNA: TGCAGTGCTAGAGACCCTCGGCGGGGGGGGAATCAGCCCCAGCATTTT; CDR3: CSARDPRRGGNQPQHF
V: TRBV5-1; D: TRBD1; J: TRBJ2-7; size: .; DNA: TGCGCCAGCAGCTCCGGGACAGGTGGCCCCTACGAGCAGTACTTC; CDR3: CASSSGTGGPYEQYF
V: TRBV29-1; D: TRBD2; J: TRBJ2-1; size: many; DNA: TGCAGCGTTACCGGGACTAGCTTCGAGCAGTTCTTC; CDR3: CSVTGTSFEQFF
V: TRBV11-2; D: .; J: TRBJ1-2; size: many; DNA: TGTGCCAGCAGCTTAGAAAGTCTCCCTTATGGCTACACCTTC; CDR3: CASSLESLPYGYTF
V: TRBV7-9; D: .; J: TRBJ2-5; size: many; DNA: TGTGCCAGCAGCTTAGCGGGAAGCCAATACCTCCAAGAGACCCAGTACTTC; CDR3: CASSLAGSQYLQETQYF
V: TRBV20-1; D: TRBD2; J: TRBJ2-2; size: .; DNA: TGCAGTGCGCGGACTAGGCGGGAGCTGTTTTTT; CDR3: CSARTRRELFF
V: TRBV28; D: .; J: TRBJ1-3; size: few; DNA: TGTGCCAGCAGTCACCGCGACATCACCGGAAACACCATATATTTT; CDR3: CASSHRDITGNTIYF
V: TRBV7-9; D: .; J: TRBJ1-1; size: many; DNA: TGTGCCAGCAACAAATTTGGCAGGGAAATGAACACTGAAGCTTTCTTT; CDR3: CASNKFGREMNTEAFF
V: TRBV2; D: .; J: TRBJ2-1; size: .; DNA: TGTGCCAGCAGTGAGTACAATGAGCAGTTCTTC; CDR3: CASSEYNEQFF
V: TRBV29-1; D: TRBD1; J: TRBJ1-2; size: .; DNA: TGCAGCGTTGAAGGCGGGACAGGGGGCGGCTATGGCTACACCTTC; CDR3: CSVEGGTGGGYGYTF
V: TRBV15; D: TRBD1; J: TRBJ1-4; size: .; DNA: TGTGCCACCAGCAGAGATCAGGGGGCGAGTGAAAAACTGTTTTTT; CDR3: CATSRDQGASEKLFF
V: TRBV7-2; D: .; J: TRBJ1-2; size: many; DNA: TGTGCCAGCAGCTTAGCCTTCATCTATGGCTACACCTTC; CDR3: CASSLAFIYGYTF
V: TRBV19; D: .; J: TRBJ2-2; size: few; DNA: TGTGCCAGTAGTATAGATCCAGTCACCGGGGAGCTGTTTTTT; CDR3: CASSIDPVTGELFF
V: TRBV20-1; D: TRBD1; J: TRBJ1-1; size: few; DNA: TGCAGTGCTCTCCCTGGTCGACAGGGGAGGGTCACTGAAGCTTTCTTT; CDR3: CSALPGRQGRVTEAFF
V: TRBV28; D: TRBD1; J: TRBJ2-7; size: many; DNA: TGTGCCACCCTAAAGGGGGCCTCCTACGAGCAGTACTTC; CDR3: CATLKGASYEQYF
V: TRBV11-2; D: TRBD1; J: TRBJ1-1; size: many; DNA: TGTGCCAGCAGCGCCGACAGGGTGAACACTGAAGCTTTCTTT; CDR3: CASSADRVNTEAFF
V: TRBV7-2; D: TRBD2; J: TRBJ2-1; size: many; DNA: TGTGCCAGCAGCTTAGCGGGAGCGGGGGGGCATCGGTACAATGAGCAGTTCTTC; CDR3: CASSLAGAGGHRYNEQFF
V: TRBV4-2; D: TRBD2; J: TRBJ2-5; size: many; DNA: TGTGCCAGCAGCCCGCAAGGACAACTAGCGGCCGCATGGACCCAGTACTTC; CDR3: CASSPQGQLAAAWTQYF
V: TRBV7-9; D: TRBD1; J: TRBJ1-5; size: many; DNA: TGTGCCAGCAGCTTAGGGACAGGGGGCCTTAGCAATCAGCCCCAGCATTTT; CDR3: CASSLGTGGLSNQPQHF
V: TRBV7-2; D: .; J: TRBJ2-7; size: many; DNA: TGTGCCAGCAGCGCGGACGGAACCTACGAGCAGTACTTC; CDR3: CASSADGTYEQYF
V: TRBV20-1; D: .; J: TRBJ1-4; size: many; DNA: TGCAGTGCTAGCAAAGGCGGTTTTAATGAAAAACTGTTTTTT; CDR3: CSASKGGFNEKLFF
V: TRBV7-2; D: TRBD2; J: TRBJ2-1; size: many; DNA: TGTGCCAGCAGCTCAGGCGGGAGGTCCTACAATGAGCAGTTCTTC; CDR3: CASSSGGRSYNEQFF
V: TRBV6-2/TRBV6-3; D: .; J: TRBJ2-1; size: few; DNA: TGTGCCAGCAGTTACTCGAAGACGGGGCTGGATGAGCAGTTCTTC; CDR3: CASSYSKTGLDEQFF
V: TRBV6-2/TRBV6-3; D: .; J: TRBJ2-4; size: many; DNA: TGTGCCAGCAGTTACTGGGACTCGATAGAAGGTATTCAGTACTTC; CDR3: CASSYWDSIEGIQYF
V: TRBV29-1; D: .; J: TRBJ1-5; size: .; DNA: TGCAGCGTTAGCTATAGCAATCAGCCCCAGCATTTT; CDR3: CSVSYSNQPQHF
V: TRBV5-6; D: TRBD1; J: TRBJ1-2; size: many; DNA: TGTGCCAGCAGCTTGGGACAGGGGGCCGGCTATGGCTACACCTTC; CDR3: CASSLGQGAGYGYTF
V: TRBV15; D: TRBD1; J: TRBJ1-2; size: .; DNA: TGTGCCACCAGCAGAGTCCGGACAGGGTCATCTGTCTACACCTTC; CDR3: CATSRVRTGSSVYTF
V: TRBV12-3/TRBV12-4; D: .; J: TRBJ2-7; size: many; DNA: TGTGCCAGCAGTTTGGGGAGCCACGAGCAGTACTTC; CDR3: CASSLGSHEQYF
V: TRBV19; D: .; J: TRBJ1-1; size: many; DNA: TGTGCCACTCAACAGGGTTCAACTGAAGCTTTCTTT; CDR3: CATQQGSTEAFF
V: TRBV7-8; D: .; J: TRBJ2-1; size: many; DNA: TGTGCCAGCAGCTTAAGAACAAATGAGCAGTTCTTC; CDR3: CASSLRTNEQFF
V: TRBV3-1; D: .; J: TRBJ2-2; size: .; DNA: TGTGCCAGCAGCCGGGGTCGCGCGAACACCGGGGAGCTGTTTTTT; CDR3: CASSRGRANTGELFF
V: TRBV28; D: .; J: TRBJ1-5; size: many; DNA: TGTGCCAGCAGTTGGCTTGGGCAAAGCAATCAGCCCCAGCATTTT; CDR3: CASSWLGQSNQPQHF
V: TRBV7-2; D: .; J: TRBJ1-5; size: many; DNA: TGTGCCAGCAGTCTGGACGGTGGTCAGCCCCAGCATTTT; CDR3: CASSLDGGQPQHF
V: TRBV27; D: .; J: TRBJ2-1; size: .; DNA: TGTGCCAGTAGGGGGGAGCTATCCTACAATGAGCAGTTCTTC; CDR3: CASRGELSYNEQFF
V: TRBV23-1; D: TRBD2; J: TRBJ2-7; size: many; DNA: TGCGCCAGCAGTCAATCGACTAGCGGGAACTACGAGCAGTACTTC; CDR3: CASSQSTSGNYEQYF
V: TRBV28; D: TRBD1; J: TRBJ1-5; size: .; DNA: TGTGCCAGCAGTTTCCCGGACAGGGCTCTCAATCAGCCCCAGCATTTT; CDR3: CASSFPDRALNQPQHF
V: TRBV4-1; D: .; J: TRBJ1-1; size: many; DNA: TGCGCCAGCAGCCAAGGACCCCTTAGTGTAGAAGCTTTCTTT; CDR3: CASSQGPLSVEAFF
V: TRBV29-1; D: TRBD1; J: TRBJ1-5; size: .; DNA: TGCAGCGGGGGTGAAAGGGACAGAGCCTCCAATCAGCCCCAGCATTTT; CDR3: CSGGERDRASNQPQHF